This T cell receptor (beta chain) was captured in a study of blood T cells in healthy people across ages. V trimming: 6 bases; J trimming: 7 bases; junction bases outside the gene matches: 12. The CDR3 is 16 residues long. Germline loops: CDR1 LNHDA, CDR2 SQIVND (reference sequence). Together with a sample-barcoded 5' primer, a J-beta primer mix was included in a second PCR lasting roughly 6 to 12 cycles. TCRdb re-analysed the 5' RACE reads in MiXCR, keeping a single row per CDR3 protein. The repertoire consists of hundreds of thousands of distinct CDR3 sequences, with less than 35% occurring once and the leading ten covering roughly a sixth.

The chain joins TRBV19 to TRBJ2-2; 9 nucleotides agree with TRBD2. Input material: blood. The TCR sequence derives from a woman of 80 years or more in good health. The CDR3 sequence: CASSLSSGTSVGELFF. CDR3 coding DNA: TGTGCCAGTAGCCTTTCTAGCGGGACGTCGGTCGGGGAGCTGTTTTTT.